This T cell receptor beta chain was sequenced in a study of blood T cell repertoires in COVID-19. Sequencing was performed with immunoSEQ multiplex PCR; in TCRdb, only in-frame clones are kept and a portion is missing. The data show 45,000 to 55,000 clones, with around four fifths seen just once and about 5.8% held by the top ten. Germline V lookup: CDR1 SGHRS, CDR2 YFSETQ. Germline trimming cut 4 bases from V and 2 bases from J; bases unmatched to any gene: 4. The CDR3 sequence is 14 residues long. The gene calls are TRBV5-1 and TRBJ1-1, with 8 bases aligning to TRBD1. The receptor comes from a human donor in a cohort sampled during active COVID-19. Material: peripheral blood. Here the CDR3 DNA reads TGCGCCAGCAGCCCAGGGGGCGTAAACACTGAAGCTTTCTTT. Its translation is CASSPGGVNTEAFF. Variable domain in full (rest from reference TRBV5-1 and TRBJ1-1): KAGVTQTPRYLIKTRGQQVTLSCSPISGHRSVSWYQQTPGQGLQFLFEYFSETQRNKGNFPGRFSGRQFSNSRSEMNVSTLELGDSALYLCASSPGGVNTEAFFGQGTRLTVV.